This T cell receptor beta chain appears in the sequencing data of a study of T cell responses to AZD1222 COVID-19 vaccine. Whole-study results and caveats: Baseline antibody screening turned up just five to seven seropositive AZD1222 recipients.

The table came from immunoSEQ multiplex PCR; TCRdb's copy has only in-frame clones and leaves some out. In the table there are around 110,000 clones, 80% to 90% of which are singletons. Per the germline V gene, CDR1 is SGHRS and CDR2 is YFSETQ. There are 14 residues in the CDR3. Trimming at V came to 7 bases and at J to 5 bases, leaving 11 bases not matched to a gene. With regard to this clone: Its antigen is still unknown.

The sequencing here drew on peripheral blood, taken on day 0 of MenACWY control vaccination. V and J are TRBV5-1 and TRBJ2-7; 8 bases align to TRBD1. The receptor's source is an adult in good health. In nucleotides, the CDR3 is TGCGCCAGCGGCACTACAGGGGGACCTAACGAGCAGTACTTC. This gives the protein CASGTTGGPNEQYF.